This entry features one TCR beta chain sequence. Its target is unknown. The entry originates in a study of T cells after posttransplantation cyclophosphamide. This related bone marrow graft donor gave peripheral blood on the day of marrow donation. The CDR3 has 18 amino acids. Findings and limits, study-wide: Recipient CMV seropositivity and CMV reactivation strongly tracked TRB clonality. Later blood repertoires were often dominated by clones from the donor CD8+ memory compartment.

Using immunoSEQ multiplex PCR, the repertoire was profiled, and TCRdb retains in-frame clones only, with some absent. In the table there are 47,000 or so clones, roughly 93% of which are singletons. This sequence joins TRBV21-1 and TRBJ1-5; the DNA was not compared with TRBD1, the D call given in the table. TRBV21-1 is an annotated pseudogene. The specimen sequenced was PBMCs. This clonotype was sampled from a woman aged 45-59 years in good health and a related stem cell transplant donor. The CDR3 loop is CASSNWWQGSYSNQPQHF. CDR3 nucleotide sequence: TGTGCCAGCAGCAACTGGTGGCAGGGATCTTATAGCAATCAGCCCCAGCATTTT.